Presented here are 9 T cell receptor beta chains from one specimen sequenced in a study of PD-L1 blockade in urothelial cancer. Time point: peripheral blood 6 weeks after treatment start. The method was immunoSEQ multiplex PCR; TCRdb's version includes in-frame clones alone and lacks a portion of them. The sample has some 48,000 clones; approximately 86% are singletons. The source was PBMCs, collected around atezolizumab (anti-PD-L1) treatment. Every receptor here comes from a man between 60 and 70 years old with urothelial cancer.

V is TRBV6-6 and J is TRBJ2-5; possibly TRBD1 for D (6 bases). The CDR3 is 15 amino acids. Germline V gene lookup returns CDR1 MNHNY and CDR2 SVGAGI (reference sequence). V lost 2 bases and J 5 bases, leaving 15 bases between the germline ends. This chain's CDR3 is CASSYEGHYGETQYF. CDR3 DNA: TGTGCCAGCAGTTACGAGGGACACTACGGGGAGACCCAGTACTTC.

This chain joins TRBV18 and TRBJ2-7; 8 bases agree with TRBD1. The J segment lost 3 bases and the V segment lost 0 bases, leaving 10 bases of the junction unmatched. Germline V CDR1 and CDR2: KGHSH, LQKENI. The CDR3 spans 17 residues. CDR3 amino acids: CASSPPGQADSDYEQYF. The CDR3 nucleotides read TGTGCCAGCTCACCACCGGGACAGGCTGATAGTGACTACGAGCAGTACTTC.

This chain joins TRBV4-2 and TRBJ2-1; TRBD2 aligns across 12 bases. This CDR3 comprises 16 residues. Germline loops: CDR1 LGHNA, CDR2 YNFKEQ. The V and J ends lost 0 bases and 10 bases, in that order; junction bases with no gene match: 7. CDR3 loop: CASSQESSGGVREQFF. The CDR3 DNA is TGTGCCAGCAGCCAAGAGTCTAGCGGGGGGGTTAGGGAGCAGTTCTTC.

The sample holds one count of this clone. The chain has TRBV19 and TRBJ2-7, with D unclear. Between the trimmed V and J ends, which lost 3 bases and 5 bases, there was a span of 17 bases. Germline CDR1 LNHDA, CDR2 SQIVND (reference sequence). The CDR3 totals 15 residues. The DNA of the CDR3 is TGTGCCAGTAGTATCCTCCACGGCCCTAGGAACGAGCAGTACTTC. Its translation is CASSILHGPRNEQYF.

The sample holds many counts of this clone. The DNA of the CDR3 is TGTGCCAGTAGCCGAACCGGGACTAGCCCTAACTCGGCCTACGAGCAGTACTTC. Its translation is CASSRTGTSPNSAYEQYF. This sequence joins TRBV19 and TRBJ2-7; 9 bases match TRBD2. The CDR3 spans 18 residues. V lost 6 bases to trimming and J lost 2 bases; unmatched junction nucleotides: 17. CDR1 and CDR2 (germline): LNHDA, SQIVND (reference sequence).

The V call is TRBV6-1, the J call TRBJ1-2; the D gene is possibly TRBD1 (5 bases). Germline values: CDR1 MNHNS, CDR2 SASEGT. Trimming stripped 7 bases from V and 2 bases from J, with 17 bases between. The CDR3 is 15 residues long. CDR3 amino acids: CASTTPLGGNYGYTF. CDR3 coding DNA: TGTGCCAGCACCACCCCCCTCGGGGGGAACTATGGCTACACCTTC.

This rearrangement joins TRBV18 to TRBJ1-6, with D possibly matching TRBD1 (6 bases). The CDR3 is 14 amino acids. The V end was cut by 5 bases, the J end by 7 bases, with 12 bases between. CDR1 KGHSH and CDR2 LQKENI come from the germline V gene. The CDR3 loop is CASSLDRLNSPLHF. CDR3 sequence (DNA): TGTGCCAGCTCATTGGACAGATTAAATTCACCCCTCCACTTT.

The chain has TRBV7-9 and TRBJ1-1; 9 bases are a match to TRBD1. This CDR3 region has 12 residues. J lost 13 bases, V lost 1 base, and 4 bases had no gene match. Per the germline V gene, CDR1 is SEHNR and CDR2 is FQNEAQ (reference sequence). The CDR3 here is CASSLGTGEGFF. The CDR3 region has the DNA TGTGCCAGCAGCTTAGGGACAGGGGAGGGTTTCTTT.

CDR3 DNA: TGTGCCAGCAGCTTGATTAACCCGGCGGGGGGCTACACCTTC. Its translation: CASSLINPAGGYTF. The chain is built from TRBV5-4 and TRBJ1-2; D is ambiguous. Germline V gene data show CDR1 as SGHNT and CDR2 as YYREEE (reference sequence). CDR3 length: 14 amino acids. The V end lost 1 base, the J end lost 8 bases, and 15 bases lay between the germline ends.